Included here is one T cell receptor beta chain sequence, with context. Antigen: not known. A modified ARM-PCR protocol with three rounds of nested PCR amplified TCRbeta. TCRdb reprocessed the multiplex PCR reads with MiXCR, giving one entry per CDR3 protein. The sample shows 50,000 to 70,000 distinct CDR3 sequences, 61% of them seen only once. The CDR3 contains 15 residues. V lost 3 bases and J lost 5, with 11 bases in between. CDR1 SGHAT and CDR2 FQNNGV come from the germline V gene. These data are taken from a study of tumor and adjacent non-tumor tissue in lung cancer. Overall study context: Patients comprised eleven to twelve adenocarcinoma, a couple of squamous cell carcinoma and 1 small cell lung cancer.

Findings and limits, study-wide: Top 100 clones took a larger repertoire share in normal lung.

The template was RNA from unsorted bulk tissue. More than 3 cm separated this lung sample from the edge of the tumor. Material: distant non-tumor lung tissue. The genes are TRBV11-2 and TRBJ1-6; the D is unclear. The origin of this receptor is a man between 65 and 80 years old with non-small cell lung cancer. In DNA form, the CDR3 reads TGTGCCAGCAGCTTTATCCAGAAGGATAATTCACCCCTCCACTTT. Translated: CASSFIQKDNSPLHF.